This passage covers 27 T cell receptor beta chains from one sample sequenced in a study of T cell responses to AZD1222 COVID-19 vaccine. Profiling relied on immunoSEQ multiplex PCR, and the TCRdb table lists in-frame clones only, not all of them. The data contain about 120,000 clones, roughly 90% of them seen just once; the ten biggest clones take up 11% to 15%. This specimen was peripheral blood, taken on day 0 of AZD1222 vaccination. Receptors were obtained from an adult in good health.

The rearrangement links TRBV7-9 to TRBJ2-5; tentative D call: TRBD2 (6 bases). The CDR3 is 14 amino acids. Germline values: CDR1 SEHNR, CDR2 FQNEAQ (reference sequence). The V gene lost 4 bases and the J gene lost 1 base, with 10 bases spanning the gap. The CDR3 DNA sequence: TGTGCCAGCAGCTACCATAGCGGCCAAGAGACCCAGTACTTC. It translates to CASSYHSGQETQYF.

The gene calls are TRBV7-9 and TRBJ2-7, with 7 bases identical to TRBD1. The V segment lost 4 bases and the J segment 1 base; nucleotides outside the gene matches: 7. The CDR3 length is 15 residues. Germline CDR1 reads SEHNR; CDR2 reads FQNEAQ (reference sequence). CDR3 sequence reads: CASSSPETGSYEQYF. CDR3 in DNA: TGTGCCAGCAGCTCTCCCGAGACAGGGTCCTACGAGCAGTACTTC.

The chain has TRBV5-5 and TRBJ2-7, with D perhaps assigned TRBD1 or TRBD2 (5 bases each). The germline V gene encodes CDR1 SGHKS and CDR2 YYEKEE (reference sequence). Trimming took off 4 bases at V and 6 bases at J, with 17 bases between the two ends. The CDR3 contains 14 residues. The CDR3 nucleotides read TGTGCCAGCAGCCAGCCGGACCTGAGGGGCGAGCAGTACTTC. This codes for CASSQPDLRGEQYF.

This sequence joins TRBV7-9 and TRBJ1-2; 8 nucleotides agree with TRBD1. The V segment lost 5 bases and the J segment 0 bases; nucleotides outside the gene matches: 5. The CDR3 totals 15 residues. The germline gives CDR1 SEHNR, CDR2 FQNEAQ (reference sequence). The CDR3 nucleotides are TGTGCCAGCAGCGTAGACAGGGGAGCTAACTATGGCTACACCTTC. Its translation: CASSVDRGANYGYTF.

This clone has only one observation. The rearrangement joins TRBV5-1 to TRBJ1-1; 8 bases line up with TRBD1. Looked up from germline, CDR1 is SGHRS and CDR2 is YFSETQ. V was pared by 0 bases and J by 1 base, with 5 bases of the junction left unmatched. The CDR3 runs to 16 residues. The CDR3 nucleotides read TGCGCCAGCAGCTTGGATGGACAGGGCCCGAACACTGAAGCTTTCTTT. Protein: CASSLDGQGPNTEAFF.

This chain connects TRBV18 to TRBJ2-5; D unresolved. The V end was cut by 2 bases, the J end by 4 bases, with 5 bases between. The CDR3 length is 12 residues. The germline CDR1 and CDR2 sequences are KGHSH and LQKENI. The DNA for the CDR3 is TGTGCCAGCTCACCAGCGATAGAGACCCAGTACTTC. As protein: CASSPAIETQYF.

The gene calls are TRBV6-5 and TRBJ2-7; 8 bases agree with TRBD1. The CDR3 sequence is 13 residues long. The V gene's germline CDR1 is MNHEY and CDR2 SVGAGI. The V segment lost 4 bases and the J segment 4 bases; nucleotides outside the gene matches: 3. The CDR3 DNA follows: TGTGCCAGCAGTTCTGACAGGGGTTACGAGCAGTACTTC. Amino acids: CASSSDRGYEQYF.

The chain combines TRBV5-1 with TRBJ2-7; D may be TRBD1 or TRBD2 (5 bases each). This CDR3 is built from 13 residues. CDR1 is SGHRS, CDR2 YFSETQ, per germline. V dropped 7 bases and J dropped 3 bases, with 14 bases sitting between them. The CDR3 loop is CASWGLGDYEQYF. The CDR3 nucleotides are TGCGCCAGCTGGGGCCTCGGGGACTACGAGCAGTACTTC.

J is TRBJ1-6 and V is TRBV3-1 (or the pseudogene TRBV3-2); a weak D match, TRBD1 (6 bases). This CDR3 is built from 17 residues. Deletions cut 2 bases from V and 4 bases from J, with 15 bases between. Germline lookup yields CDR1 LGHDT and CDR2 YNNKEL (reference sequence). DNA of the CDR3: TGTGCCAGCAGCCAACTGTACAGGGCGAGATATAATTCACCCCTCCACTTT. It yields the protein CASSQLYRARYNSPLHF.

This clone showed up just a few times. The V gene is TRBV6-2 or TRBV6-3, the J gene TRBJ2-2; possible D gene TRBD2, 6 bases. The ends were cut back, 5 bases at V and 3 bases at J, with 13 bases in the middle. The CDR3 is 15 residues long. Germline V CDR1 and CDR2: MNHEY, SVGEGT. The CDR3 here is CASSGGTFDTGELFF. The CDR3 DNA sequence: TGTGCCAGCAGTGGAGGGACGTTCGACACCGGGGAGCTGTTTTTT.

V and J are TRBV10-3 and TRBJ2-3; D gene uncertain. Germline CDR1 reads ENHRY; CDR2 reads SYGVKD. Trimming took off 2 bases at V and 0 bases at J, with 9 bases between the two ends. This CDR3 spans 15 amino acids. CDR3 sequence (DNA): TGTGCCATCAGTGAGCCGTCCTTTAGCACAGATACGCAGTATTTT. As protein: CAISEPSFSTDTQYF.

V gene TRBV21-1 combines with J gene TRBJ1-2. TRBV21-1 corresponds to a pseudogene. The CDR3 has 19 residues. The CDR3 region has the DNA TGTGCCAGCAGCATCTCGGGTGGCAACGTTGGGGAAGCTAACTATGGCTACACCTTC. Amino acids: CASSISGGNVGEANYGYTF.

This clone was counted between two and nine times. The chain links TRBV5-6 to TRBJ1-1, with a possible D match to TRBD1 (5 bases). This CDR3 comprises 14 residues. V was cut by 2 bases and J by 4 bases, with 12 bases left in between. Germline loops: CDR1 SGHDT, CDR2 YYEEEE. CDR3 amino acids: CASSFRVGGTEAFF. CDR3 coding DNA: TGTGCCAGCAGCTTCAGGGTGGGGGGCACTGAAGCTTTCTTT.

The chain combines TRBV24-1 with TRBJ2-5; the match to TRBD2 covers 8 bases. V shed 5 bases, J shed 4 bases, and the junction held 2 bases outside the gene matches. The CDR3 contains 13 residues. Looked up from germline, CDR1 is KGHDR and CDR2 is SFDVKD. The CDR3 region is CATSAGGLETQYF. The CDR3 bases are TGTGCCACCAGTGCGGGGGGGTTAGAGACCCAGTACTTC.

This clone came up once. The chain combines TRBV19 with TRBJ2-7, with D possibly matching TRBD2 (5 bases). Deletions cut 3 bases from V and 4 bases from J, with 10 bases between. The germline CDR1 and CDR2 sequences are LNHDA and SQIVND (reference sequence). CDR3 size: 13 residues. CDR3 sequence: CASSMGEGYEQYF. The CDR3 bases are TGTGCCAGTAGTATGGGAGAAGGTTACGAGCAGTACTTC.

V gene TRBV28 combines with J gene TRBJ2-7, with a tentative D call TRBD1 (5 bases). Per the germline V gene, CDR1 is MDHEN and CDR2 is SYDVKM. The CDR3 sequence is 15 residues long. Deletions cut 5 bases from V and 6 bases from J, with 20 bases between. DNA for the CDR3: TGTGCCAGCAGTCCCTCCTCCCAGGGTGTGCGCGAGCAGTACTTC. This sequence encodes CASSPSSQGVREQYF.

The chain joins TRBV18 to TRBJ2-1; TRBD2 matches at 11 bases. CDR1 and CDR2 from the germline V gene are KGHSH and LQKENI. The V gene end was trimmed by 5 bases and the J gene end by 5 bases; junction bases not matched to a gene: 2. The CDR3 spans 14 residues. The CDR3 protein is CASSAGLADNEQFF. DNA of the CDR3: TGTGCCAGCTCAGCGGGACTAGCGGACAATGAGCAGTTCTTC.

CDR3 loop: CASSLPTGASSGANVLTF. The CDR3 nucleotides are TGTGCCAGCAGCTTGCCGACAGGGGCAAGCTCTGGGGCCAACGTCCTGACTTTC. V is TRBV5-8 and J is TRBJ2-6, with 8 positions matching TRBD1. This CDR3 is built from 18 residues. J gave up 0 bases and V 1 base, and 6 bases lay outside the gene matches. Germline V gene data show CDR1 as SGHTS and CDR2 as YDEGEE.

This chain joins TRBV19 and TRBJ2-7; D might be TRBD1 (6 bases). V was shortened by 8 bases and J by 3 bases, with 14 bases between the two germline ends. The CDR3 length is 13 residues. CDR1 is LNHDA, CDR2 SQIVND, per germline (reference sequence). The CDR3 region has the DNA TGTGCCAGTCTAGAACAGGGTAGCTACGAGCAGTACTTC. Its translation: CASLEQGSYEQYF.

This clone was recorded only once. The chain has TRBV27 and TRBJ2-1; D not resolved. The V end was cut by 3 bases, the J end by 6 bases, with 9 bases between. The germline CDR1 and CDR2 sequences are MNHEY and SMNVEV (reference sequence). This CDR3 contains 13 residues. The CDR3 sequence: CASSFSVINEQFF. CDR3 in DNA: TGTGCCAGCAGTTTCTCGGTCATCAATGAGCAGTTCTTC.

CDR3 DNA: TGTGCCAGCAGCCCCCCGGACAGGTCGAGAGGCTACACCTTC. Translating gives CASSPPDRSRGYTF. The V call is TRBV14, the J call TRBJ1-2; 7 positions match TRBD1. Germline assignment: CDR1 SGHDN and CDR2 FVKESK. V lost 4 bases, J lost 8 bases, and 10 bases stayed unmatched. CDR3 length: 14 residues.

The DNA of the CDR3 is TGTGCCAGCAGTTTAGCCCCCTCTAGCACAGATACGCAGTATTTT. This encodes CASSLAPSSTDTQYF. The chain carries TRBV27 and TRBJ2-3; D ambiguous. CDR1 and CDR2 (germline): MNHEY, SMNVEV (reference sequence). This CDR3 is built from 15 residues. Trimming cost V 2 bases and J 0 bases, with 9 bases left between them.

This chain joins TRBV6-2 or TRBV6-3 and TRBJ1-6; D is undetermined. The CDR3 covers 18 residues. The V end was cut by 2 bases, the J end by 9 bases, with 23 bases between. Per germline, CDR1 MNHEY and CDR2 SVGEGT. CDR3 amino acids: CASSYAGKSIRGSSPLHF. The DNA of the CDR3 is TGTGCCAGCAGTTACGCGGGAAAATCGATACGTGGGAGTTCACCCCTCCACTTT.

This clone appeared once. The rearrangement uses TRBV7-9 and TRBJ1-2; D might be TRBD1 (6 bases). V was clipped by 0 bases and J by 5 bases, with 10 bases between them. The germline gives CDR1 SEHNR, CDR2 FQNEAQ (reference sequence). The CDR3 runs to 14 residues. This CDR3 reads CASSLADRRYGYTF. The CDR3 bases are TGTGCCAGCAGCTTAGCCGACAGGAGATATGGCTACACCTTC.

This chain joins TRBV7-9 and TRBJ2-7; D gene uncertain. Germline values: CDR1 SEHNR, CDR2 FQNEAQ (reference sequence). Trimming took off 5 bases at V and 5 bases at J, with 10 bases between the two ends. The CDR3 runs to 12 residues. The CDR3, as DNA: TGTGCCAGCAGCCCGCTCGGAAACGAGCAGTACTTC. Translating gives CASSPLGNEQYF.

The J gene is TRBJ1-2, the V gene TRBV11-2; 7 nucleotides match TRBD1. Trimming removed 5 bases from V and 6 bases from J; junction bases left unmatched: 0. The CDR3 runs 11 residues. CDR1 and CDR2 (germline): SGHAT, FQNNGV. Here the CDR3 reads CASSTGDGYTF. The DNA for the CDR3 is TGTGCCAGCAGCACAGGGGATGGCTACACCTTC. The whole variable domain, filled in from reference TRBV11-2 and TRBJ1-2, reads EAGVAQSPRYKIIEKRQSVAFWCNPISGHATLYWYQQILGQGPKLLIQFQNNGVVDDSQLPKDRFSAERLKGVDSTLKIQPAKLEDSAVYLCASSTGDGYTFGSGTRLTVV.

The chain has TRBV12-3 or TRBV12-4 and TRBJ1-5; D is possibly TRBD1 (6 bases). The CDR3 has 13 amino acids. With 4 bases removed from V and 6 bases from J, the gap between germline ends came to 10 bases. CDR3 sequence (DNA): TGTGCCAGCAGTTCCACAGGGTCTCAGCCCCAGCATTTT. It is translated as CASSSTGSQPQHF.